These 14 T cell receptor beta chains originate from one sample sequenced in a study of T cell responses to AZD1222 COVID-19 vaccine. Generated by immunoSEQ multiplex PCR, the TCRdb table keeps only in-frame clones and is missing some. The sample holds about 150,000 clones, 87% seen once. The sample here was peripheral blood, taken 28 days after the second AZD1222 dose. These receptors originate from an adult who received the AZD1222 COVID-19 vaccine.

This clone was seen only once. The V gene is TRBV19, the J gene TRBJ2-4; D tentatively fits TRBD1 or TRBD2 (5 bases each). CDR3 length: 13 residues. V lost 4 bases, J lost 7 bases, and 11 bases lay in between. CDR1 and CDR2 (germline): LNHDA, SQIVND (reference sequence). The CDR3 nucleotides are TGTGCCAGTAGTAGCCAGGGCGGGAACATTCAGTACTTC. Translated, it gives CASSSQGGNIQYF.

The rearrangement joins TRBV16 to TRBJ2-7; tentative D call: TRBD1 (5 bases). The germline V gene has CDR1 KGHSY and CDR2 FQNENV. Trimming left V 5 bases short and J 0 bases short, with 11 bases between. This CDR3 is built from 14 residues. CDR3 bases: TGTGCCAGCAGCTTTGGACACCGCTCCTACGAGCAGTACTTC. Its protein is CASSFGHRSYEQYF.

V is TRBV2 and J is TRBJ2-1; no clear D. Trimming pared 10 bases from V and 10 bases from J, leaving 17 bases between. Germline CDR1 is SNHLY and CDR2 is FYNNEI. This CDR3 is 12 amino acids long. CDR3 sequence (DNA): TGTGCCAACCGGGTCTCGGGCGTGGAGCAGTTCTTC. Translated: CANRVSGVEQFF.

The rearrangement uses TRBV7-2 and TRBJ2-7, with 8 bases matching TRBD2. V was clipped by 3 bases and J by 2 bases; unmatched bases: 3. CDR3 length equals 14 residues. Germline V CDR1 and CDR2: SGHTA, FQGNSA. This CDR3 reads CASSFTGRAYEQYF. CDR3 in DNA: TGTGCCAGCAGCTTTACCGGGAGGGCCTACGAGCAGTACTTC.

This clone was counted between two and nine times. The chain uses TRBV5-1 and TRBJ2-7; 7 bases are shared with TRBD1. The germline gives CDR1 SGHRS, CDR2 YFSETQ. This CDR3 spans 12 amino acids. With 5 bases clipped from V and 3 bases from J, the junction kept 2 bases outside the gene matches. CDR3 amino acids: CASRQGIYEQYF. CDR3 in DNA: TGCGCCAGCAGACAGGGGATCTACGAGCAGTACTTC.

The chain combines TRBV2 with TRBJ1-1; D is unclear. The CDR3 consists of 11 residues. Germline assignment: CDR1 SNHLY and CDR2 FYNNEI. The V and J ends lost 7 bases and 7 bases respectively, with 10 bases between them. Here the CDR3 reads CASKGRVEAFF. CDR3 in DNA: TGTGCCAGCAAAGGGCGGGTTGAAGCTTTCTTT.

This chain joins TRBV6-6 and TRBJ2-3; 8 bases fit TRBD2. This CDR3 spans 15 amino acids. With V trimmed by 10 bases and J by 3 bases, 12 bases remained unmatched. Germline V gene lookup returns CDR1 MNHNY and CDR2 SVGAGI (reference sequence). CDR3 in amino acids: CATHPRTSGTDTQYF. The DNA of the CDR3 is TGTGCCACACACCCGCGAACTAGCGGAACAGATACGCAGTATTTT.

The CDR3 reads CASSLGIGGFYEQYF. CDR3 DNA sequence: TGTGCCAGCAGCTTAGGCATAGGGGGTTTCTACGAGCAGTACTTC. The rearrangement links TRBV7-8 to TRBJ2-7, with a weak D call TRBD1 (6 bases). V dropped 1 base and J dropped 3 bases, with 13 bases sitting between them. Germline V gives CDR1 SGHVS, CDR2 FQNEAQ. This CDR3 is built from 15 residues.

The chain combines TRBV7-3 with TRBJ2-1; D uncertain. The CDR3 extends over 14 amino acids. Looked up from germline, CDR1 is SGHTA and CDR2 is FQGTGA. V lost 0 bases and J lost 4, with 7 bases in between. DNA for the CDR3: TGTGCCAGCAGCTTAACCCGCGAGTACAATGAGCAGTTCTTC. Translating gives CASSLTREYNEQFF.

DNA for the CDR3: TGTGCCACCCGTCTGGAGGGGGCTCGGGCTAACTATGGCTACACCTTC. It is translated as CATRLEGARANYGYTF. The chain uses TRBV19 and TRBJ1-2; 7 bases map to TRBD1. Unmatched junction bases numbered 14, after V lost 10 bases and J lost 0 bases. The CDR3 loop spans 16 amino acids. CDR1 is LNHDA and CDR2 is SQIVND in the germline V gene (reference sequence).

The CDR3 DNA follows: TGCGCCAGCAGGTGGACAGGGGGGTCCGACGAGCAGTACTTC. This encodes CASRWTGGSDEQYF. The chain couples TRBV5-1 to TRBJ2-7, with 10 bases identical to TRBD1. V was clipped by 5 bases and J by 5 bases; unmatched bases: 7. Germline V gives CDR1 SGHRS, CDR2 YFSETQ. CDR3 length: 14 amino acids.

This sequence joins TRBV5-1 and TRBJ2-5; 13 positions match TRBD2. The CDR3 extends over 17 amino acids. Losses at the gene ends were 3 bases for V and 3 bases for J; bases not matched to a gene: 8. Germline V gene sequence: CDR1 SGHRS, CDR2 YFSETQ. The CDR3 DNA follows: TGCGCCAGCAGCTCCGGACTAGCGGGGGAGACCAAAGAGACCCAGTACTTC. Amino acids: CASSSGLAGETKETQYF.

The genes are TRBV3-1 (or the pseudogene TRBV3-2) and TRBJ1-1; 7 positions agree with TRBD1. The V and J ends lost 6 bases and 0 bases, in that order; junction bases with no gene match: 4. Germline lookup yields CDR1 LGHDT and CDR2 YNNKEL (reference sequence). This CDR3 region has 14 residues. CDR3 residues: CASRGQVLNTEAFF. For the CDR3, the DNA is TGTGCCAGCAGAGGACAGGTCCTGAACACTGAAGCTTTCTTT.

The chain links TRBV7-2 to TRBJ1-1; D is possibly TRBD1 (5 bases). The germline CDR1 and CDR2 sequences are SGHTA and FQGNSA. V was clipped by 1 base and J by 1 base, with 10 bases between them. This CDR3 spans 15 amino acids. The DNA for the CDR3 is TGTGCCAGCAGCTTAGGCGCAGGGACGAACACTGAAGCTTTCTTT. Its protein is CASSLGAGTNTEAFF.